A single sample gave rise to the 22 T cell receptor beta chains below, sequenced in a study of T cell changes during pregnancy in multiple sclerosis. The protocol was immunoSEQ multiplex PCR, while the TCRdb copy is restricted to in-frame clones and leaves out a portion. The top ten clones hold 1.3% to 1.5% of a sample with 45,000 to 55,000 clones, roughly 90% of them seen once. Here the sequenced sample was peripheral blood, taken in the first trimester of pregnancy. The receptors were gathered from a female donor in good health, enrolled as a control in a pregnancy study.

The chain carries TRBV28 and TRBJ2-7; D is ambiguous. The CDR3 extends over 14 amino acids. V was cut by 6 bases and J by 2 bases, with 14 bases left in between. CDR1 and CDR2 from the germline V gene are MDHEN and SYDVKM. The CDR3 loop reads CASSLVGTTYEQYF. In DNA, the CDR3 is TGTGCCAGCAGCCTCGTAGGCACTACCTACGAGCAGTACTTC.

The chain recombines TRBV28 with TRBJ1-2; a possible D gene is TRBD1 (6 bases). Deletions cut 11 bases from V and 2 bases from J, with 18 bases between. Germline V lookup: CDR1 MDHEN, CDR2 SYDVKM. CDR3 length: 14 residues. CDR3 nucleotides: TGTGCCTTGGGGGGGCAAACCTCAAACTATGGCTACACCTTC. As protein: CALGGQTSNYGYTF.

The J gene is TRBJ2-1, the V gene TRBV14, with TRBD1 matching over 10 bases. Per germline, CDR1 SGHDN and CDR2 FVKESK. The CDR3 has 14 residues. The trim removed 4 bases at V and 7 bases at J, leaving 4 bases unmatched. CDR3 loop: CASSPRQGANEQFF. CDR3 nucleotide sequence: TGTGCCAGCAGCCCGCGACAGGGGGCAAATGAGCAGTTCTTC.

Concerning this clone: One end of the junction fails to match germline, which may point to a read error. The V and J genes are TRBV2 and TRBJ1-1; D gene uncertain. Germline values: CDR1 SNHLY, CDR2 FYNNEI. The CDR3 contains 13 residues. The CDR3 region is CASSESRNAEAFF. The CDR3 nucleotides are TGTGCCAGCAGTGAATCTAGGAACGCTGAAGCTTTCTTT.

V usage is TRBV11-1 and J usage is TRBJ2-7; 9 bases line up with TRBD2. V lost 3 bases to trimming and J lost 3 bases; unmatched junction nucleotides: 9. Germline CDR1 SGHAT, CDR2 FQDESV (reference sequence). The CDR3 is made up of 16 amino acids. CDR3 bases: TGTGCCAGCAGCTTCGGCGGGGGGGCCGGAGACTACGAGCAGTACTTC. Protein sequence: CASSFGGGAGDYEQYF.

This clone was recorded only once. CDR3 sequence (DNA): TGTGCCAGCAGCCATGGACAGATAGGGGAGCAGTACTTC. Its protein is CASSHGQIGEQYF. The V and J genes are TRBV14 and TRBJ2-7, with a weak D call TRBD1 (6 bases). This CDR3 has 13 amino acids. The germline V and J ends were trimmed by 3 bases and 7 bases, with 13 bases remaining between them. Germline V gene sequence: CDR1 SGHDN, CDR2 FVKESK.

As to this clone: A read error may account for a junction end that differs from germline. The chain couples TRBV5-1 to TRBJ1-1; D is uncertain. CDR1 is SGHRS, CDR2 YFSETQ, per germline. This CDR3 has 14 residues. The CDR3 region has the DNA TGCGCCAGCCGCTTCGGGTCGGGGAACACTGAAGCTTTCTTT. Protein sequence: CASRFGSGNTEAFF.

The V call is TRBV2, the J call TRBJ2-7; 9 nucleotides line up with TRBD2. V lost 3 bases, J lost 3 bases, and 9 bases stayed unmatched. Germline V CDR1 and CDR2: SNHLY, FYNNEI. This CDR3 is 16 amino acids long. The CDR3, as DNA: TGTGCCAGCAGTGAGAGTGGCGGGGGGGCTGGCTACGAGCAGTACTTC. This encodes CASSESGGGAGYEQYF.

The V call is TRBV15, the J call TRBJ1-5, with TRBD1 matching over 7 bases. The germline gives CDR1 LNHNV, CDR2 YYDKDF (reference sequence). The junction had 6 bases not matched to a gene; V was cut back by 7 bases and J by 6 bases. This CDR3 has 13 amino acids. Here the CDR3 DNA reads TGTGCCACCACTACAGGGGTGGGTCAGCCCCAGCATTTT. This gives the protein CATTTGVGQPQHF.

The chain is built from TRBV5-6 and TRBJ1-2; TRBD1 aligns across 7 bases. Germline-derived CDR1 and CDR2 are SGHDT and YYEEEE. The CDR3 length is 15 residues. J was trimmed by 8 bases and V by 3 bases; bases with no gene match: 13. In DNA, the CDR3 is TGTGCCAGCAGCTCGGTCCTCGGACAGGCAGGCGGCTACACCTTC. Translated, it gives CASSSVLGQAGGYTF.

V and J are TRBV15 and TRBJ2-2; possible D gene TRBD2, 5 bases. V was clipped by 1 base and J by 6 bases, with 9 bases between them. The V gene's germline CDR1 is LNHNV and CDR2 YYDKDF (reference sequence). The CDR3 extends over 14 amino acids. In DNA, the CDR3 is TGTGCCACCAGCAGAGGAAACGGGGCCGGGGAGCTGTTTTTT. It encodes CATSRGNGAGELFF. Full variable domain (remainder filled in from reference TRBV15 and TRBJ2-2): DAMVIQNPRYQVTQFGKPVTLSCSQTLNHNVMYWYQQKSSQAPKLLFHYYDKDFNNEADTPDNFQSRRPNTSFCFLDIRSPGLGDTAMYLCATSRGNGAGELFFGEGSRLTVL.

J is TRBJ2-2 and V is TRBV27, with TRBD1 as a possible D gene (5 bases). CDR1 and CDR2 (germline): MNHEY, SMNVEV (reference sequence). V lost 10 bases and J lost 1, with 10 bases in between. CDR3 length: 13 residues. The CDR3 bases are TGTGCCACCGGGCAGGGGAACACCGGGGAGCTGTTTTTT. As protein: CATGQGNTGELFF.

The gene calls are TRBV2 and TRBJ2-7; TRBD2 aligns across 8 bases. The CDR3 has 12 amino acids. Trimming at V came to 8 bases and at J to 2 bases, leaving 2 bases not matched to a gene. CDR1 is SNHLY and CDR2 is FYNNEI in the germline V gene. The CDR3 region has the DNA TGTGCCAGCTTGGGACTAGCCTACGAGCAGTACTTC. Its translation: CASLGLAYEQYF.

This clone was seen only a few times. The chain has TRBV6-5 and TRBJ1-1; D may be TRBD1 (6 bases). In germline, CDR1 is MNHEY, CDR2 SVGAGI. V gave up 6 bases and J gave up 5 bases, with 13 bases separating them. The CDR3 runs to 13 residues. CDR3 coding DNA: TGTGCCAGCAGGCCGTACAGGGATACTGAAGCTTTCTTT. This sequence encodes CASRPYRDTEAFF.

The rearrangement links TRBV5-6 to TRBJ2-7; 10 bases map to TRBD2. CDR1 and CDR2 from the germline V gene are SGHDT and YYEEEE. This CDR3 contains 15 residues. J gave up 2 bases and V 4 bases, and 6 bases lay outside the gene matches. CDR3 residues: CASSTGTSEAYEQYF. CDR3 coding DNA: TGTGCCAGCAGCACCGGGACTAGCGAGGCCTACGAGCAGTACTTC. Full variable domain (rest looked up from reference TRBV5-6 and TRBJ2-7): DAGVTQSPTHLIKTRGQQVTLRCSPKSGHDTVSWYQQALGQGPQFIFQYYEEEERQRGNFPDRFSGHQFPNYSSELNVNALLLGDSALYLCASSTGTSEAYEQYFGPGTRLTVT.

The CDR3 here is CASSQGLAGDEQYF. As DNA, the CDR3 is TGCGCCAGCAGCCAAGGGCTAGCGGGGGACGAGCAGTACTTC. The chain is built from TRBV4-1 and TRBJ2-7; 10 bases match TRBD2. Trimming at V came to 1 base and at J to 5 bases, leaving 2 bases not matched to a gene. Germline assignment: CDR1 MGHRA and CDR2 YSYEKL. This CDR3 has 14 residues.

The rearrangement uses TRBV6-1 and TRBJ2-7; maybe TRBD2 (5 bases). The CDR3 length is 15 residues. V lost 5 bases to trimming and J lost 5 bases, with 19 bases between them. Germline CDR1 and CDR2: MNHNS and SASEGT. CDR3: CASSPRTRATDEQYF. CDR3 coding DNA: TGTGCCAGCAGTCCGAGGACTCGGGCTACCGACGAGCAGTACTTC.

The chain couples TRBV7-9 to TRBJ2-7, with TRBD2 as a possible D gene (6 bases). The CDR3 is made up of 14 amino acids. Deletions cut 5 bases from V and 0 bases from J, with 11 bases between. Germline CDR1 SEHNR, CDR2 FQNEAQ (reference sequence). The CDR3, as DNA: TGTGCCAGCAGCCCTCCGACTAGCTCCTACGAGCAGTACTTC. Protein product: CASSPPTSSYEQYF.

The V call is TRBV2, the J call TRBJ2-7, with a weak D call TRBD2 (7 bases). V lost 7 bases and J lost 4, with 17 bases in between. The CDR3 is 14 amino acids. Germline lookup yields CDR1 SNHLY and CDR2 FYNNEI. CDR3 amino acids: CASKGGAGSYEQYF. In nucleotides, the CDR3 is TGTGCCAGCAAAGGGGGGGCTGGTTCGTACGAGCAGTACTTC.

This sequence joins TRBV5-1 and TRBJ2-2, with a possible D match to TRBD1 (5 bases). Germline V lookup: CDR1 SGHRS, CDR2 YFSETQ. The V end was cut by 0 bases, the J end by 6 bases, with 12 bases between. The CDR3 covers 15 residues. As DNA, the CDR3 is TGCGCCAGCAGCTTGGAGGGGCGGATCTCCGGGGAGCTGTTTTTT. This sequence encodes CASSLEGRISGELFF.

The chain carries TRBV7-3 and TRBJ2-1; 7 bases map to TRBD2. Trimming at V came to 8 bases and at J to 4 bases, leaving 8 bases not matched to a gene. CDR1 is SGHTA and CDR2 is FQGTGA in the germline V gene. The CDR3 is 14 residues long. The CDR3 region has the DNA TGTGCCAGCGGTCCGGGGGGTAGTTACAATGAGCAGTTCTTC. Its translation: CASGPGGSYNEQFF.

The chain combines TRBV28 with TRBJ1-1, with 8 bases fitting TRBD1. Germline V lookup: CDR1 MDHEN, CDR2 SYDVKM. The CDR3 has 14 amino acids. V lost 5 bases and J lost 0; bases outside the gene matches: 2. CDR3 bases: TGTGCCAGCAGTCCGGGACAGGTGAACACTGAAGCTTTCTTT. Translation: CASSPGQVNTEAFF.